The 27 T cell receptor beta chains listed next were all sequenced from one sample in a study of cytotoxic CD8 clonotypes in ibrutinib-treated CLL. Assay used: immunoSEQ multiplex PCR; TCRdb lists only in-frame clones, some missing. The sample has about 140,000 clones; more than 75% are singletons. Sequenced material: PBMCs, taken after 36 months of ibrutinib treatment. The receptors come from a human donor with chronic lymphocytic leukemia.

This clone was seen more than once but under ten times. The chain has TRBV5-1 and TRBJ2-7; tentatively, D is TRBD1 (6 bases). V lost 2 bases to trimming and J lost 3 bases, with 15 bases between them. The CDR3 extends over 15 amino acids. CDR1 is SGHRS, CDR2 YFSETQ, per germline. CDR3 protein: CASSLFTGSGYEQYF. CDR3 nucleotide sequence: TGCGCCAGCAGCTTATTCACAGGGTCGGGCTACGAGCAGTACTTC.

This clone was recorded a few times. The genes are TRBV28 and TRBJ1-5; 8 bases fit TRBD1. The CDR3 has 17 residues. Germline assignment: CDR1 MDHEN and CDR2 SYDVKM. The V and J ends lost 5 bases and 1 base, in that order; junction bases with no gene match: 10. The CDR3 is CASSPHGQGVSNQPQHF. CDR3 bases: TGTGCCAGCAGTCCACATGGACAGGGTGTAAGCAATCAGCCCCAGCATTTT.

This clone has just one count. This chain connects TRBV5-1 to TRBJ2-7, with a weak D call TRBD1 (6 bases). This CDR3 spans 15 amino acids. CDR1 and CDR2 from the germline V gene are SGHRS and YFSETQ. V was shortened by 1 base and J by 2 bases, with 13 bases between the two germline ends. CDR3 sequence: CASSLRTGNTYEQYF. CDR3 sequence (DNA): TGCGCCAGCAGCTTGCGTACAGGGAATACCTACGAGCAGTACTTC.

Only a few counts were recorded for this clone. The V gene is TRBV5-6, the J gene TRBJ1-5, with a weak D call TRBD1 (5 bases). Trimming stripped 3 bases from V and 5 bases from J, with 27 bases between. This CDR3 spans 19 amino acids. Germline CDR1 reads SGHDT; CDR2 reads YYEEEE. CDR3: CASSSATLRAGRGDQPQHF. CDR3 bases: TGTGCCAGCAGCTCCGCCACGCTCCGGGCAGGGCGTGGGGATCAGCCCCAGCATTTT.

The V gene is TRBV30, the J gene TRBJ1-5; unclear D gene. Germline CDR1 GTSNPN, CDR2 SVGIG (reference sequence). The CDR3 covers 14 residues. V was shortened by 8 bases and J by 4 bases, with 18 bases between the two germline ends. The CDR3 nucleotides read TGTGCCCTCTCCAGGACCATGTCTAATCAGCCCCAGCATTTT. Its protein product is CALSRTMSNQPQHF.

The rearrangement joins TRBV10-3 to TRBJ1-4; D not resolved. Germline lookup yields CDR1 ENHRY and CDR2 SYGVKD. This CDR3 has 13 residues. Trimming stripped 7 bases from V and 3 bases from J, with 9 bases between. CDR3 sequence reads: CAIKGEANEKLFF. In nucleotides, the CDR3 is TGTGCCATCAAGGGAGAAGCTAATGAAAAACTGTTTTTT.

The gene calls are TRBV5-5 and TRBJ1-4; 8 bases are shared with TRBD1. After removal of 0 bases from V and 2 bases from J, the junction contained 3 bases not matched to a gene. In germline, CDR1 is SGHKS, CDR2 YYEKEE (reference sequence). This CDR3 region has 16 residues. The CDR3 here is CASSLGTGSTNEKLFF. Written as DNA, the CDR3 is TGTGCCAGCAGCTTGGGGACAGGGAGTACTAATGAAAAACTGTTTTTT.

The chain couples TRBV30 to TRBJ2-7; perhaps TRBD1 as D (8 bases). This CDR3 is built from 14 residues. Per the germline V gene, CDR1 is GTSNPN and CDR2 is SVGIG (reference sequence). Trimming stripped 4 bases from V and 7 bases from J, with 20 bases between. CDR3 in DNA: TGTGCCTGGACCGCACCGGACAGGGAGGGAGAGCAGTACTTC. Translated: CAWTAPDREGEQYF.

The J gene is TRBJ2-2, the V gene TRBV21-1; TRBD2, as called in the table, went unchecked against the DNA. TRBV21-1 is an annotated pseudogene. The CDR3 spans 17 residues. CDR3 protein: CASSKRSQRGDTGELFF. In nucleotides, the CDR3 is TGTGCCAGCAGCAAACGGTCCCAGCGGGGAGACACCGGGGAGCTGTTTTTT.

This clone was seen more than once but under ten times. The gene calls are TRBV29-1 and TRBJ1-1; the D is unclear. This CDR3 has 10 amino acids. V lost 4 bases and J 6 bases, leaving 6 bases between the germline ends. The germline V gene encodes CDR1 SQVTM and CDR2 ANQGSEA. DNA for the CDR3: TGCAGCGTTGCGGTTTCTGAAGCTTTCTTT. This codes for CSVAVSEAFF.

Remarks on this clone: This specimen includes other DNA sequences encoding the same CDR3. V usage is TRBV5-1 and J usage is TRBJ2-7; no definite D call. This CDR3 has 11 amino acids. Trimming removed 5 bases at V and 6 bases at J, with 9 bases between. Germline CDR1 is SGHRS and CDR2 is YFSETQ. CDR3 in amino acids: CASSSPTEQYF. CDR3 DNA sequence: TGCGCCAGCAGTTCCCCCACCGAGCAGTACTTC.

J is TRBJ1-1 and V is TRBV5-1, with a possible D match to TRBD1 (5 bases). This CDR3 contains 13 residues. V was clipped by 9 bases and J by 8 bases, with 20 bases between them. Per the germline V gene, CDR1 is SGHRS and CDR2 is YFSETQ. This CDR3 is CATRRALGEEAFF. Here the CDR3 DNA reads TGCGCCACCAGACGGGCTTTAGGGGAAGAAGCTTTCTTT.

The V and J genes are TRBV20-1 and TRBJ2-3; D gene uncertain. The CDR3 runs to 11 residues. Germline assignment: CDR1 DFQATT and CDR2 SNEGSKA (reference sequence). V lost 3 bases and J 5 bases, leaving 6 bases between the germline ends. The DNA for the CDR3 is TGCAGTGCTAGTGTCCTAGATACGCAGTATTTT. It codes for CSASVLDTQYF.

This clone was observed a handful of times. The rearrangement uses TRBV19 and TRBJ1-1; the match to TRBD1 covers 7 bases. V dropped 3 bases and J dropped 0; count of bases not matched to a gene: 4. Germline CDR1 is LNHDA and CDR2 is SQIVND (reference sequence). The CDR3 has 15 amino acids. The chain's CDR3 is CASSMSGTVNTEAFF. CDR3 nucleotide sequence: TGTGCCAGTAGTATGTCCGGGACAGTGAACACTGAAGCTTTCTTT.

This clone has just one count. The chain uses TRBV7-9 and TRBJ2-7; D is unclear. The CDR3 is 13 amino acids. Trimming left V 2 bases short and J 3 bases short, with 8 bases between. The germline V gene has CDR1 SEHNR and CDR2 FQNEAQ (reference sequence). The CDR3 sequence: CASSLSLDYEQYF. The CDR3 region has the DNA TGTGCCAGCAGCTTATCGTTGGACTACGAGCAGTACTTC.

This chain joins TRBV4-1 and TRBJ2-7; TRBD1 matches at 7 bases. V lost 0 bases and J lost 2; bases outside the gene matches: 4. There are 15 residues in the CDR3. Germline V CDR1 and CDR2: MGHRA, YSYEKL. The CDR3 DNA reads as TGCGCCAGCAGCCAAGAGGACAGGCGGACCTACGAGCAGTACTTC. It translates to CASSQEDRRTYEQYF.

The gene calls are TRBV30 and TRBJ2-1; 12 bases are a match to TRBD2. Germline trimming cut 3 bases from V and 3 bases from J; bases unmatched to any gene: 0. The CDR3 is 14 residues long. Germline V lookup: CDR1 GTSNPN, CDR2 SVGIG (reference sequence). In nucleotides, the CDR3 is TGTGCCTGGAGGACTAGCGGGGGCTACAATGAGCAGTTCTTC. It codes for CAWRTSGGYNEQFF. The variable domain in full, completed from reference TRBV30 and TRBJ2-1, reads SQTIHQWPATLVQPVGSPLSLECTVEGTSNPNLYWYRQAAGRGLQLLFYSVGIGQISSEVPQNLSASRPQDRQFILSSKKLLLSDSGFYLCAWRTSGGYNEQFFGPGTRLTVL.

The J gene is TRBJ2-3, the V gene TRBV6-1, with 9 bases identical to TRBD1. CDR1 MNHNS and CDR2 SASEGT come from the germline V gene. V shed 1 base and J 10 bases; nucleotides not matched to a gene: 3. This CDR3 comprises 13 residues. The CDR3: CASSEGDRESQYF. CDR3 nucleotides: TGTGCCAGCAGTGAAGGGGACAGGGAGTCGCAGTATTTT.

The chain carries TRBV27 and TRBJ1-5, with TRBD1 matching 7 bases. The length of the CDR3 is 17 residues. With V trimmed by 5 bases and J by 1 base, 11 bases remained unmatched. CDR1 is MNHEY and CDR2 is SMNVEV in the germline V gene (reference sequence). CDR3 amino acids: CASSTSTGLGSNQPQHF. The CDR3 nucleotides read TGTGCCAGCAGTACCTCGACAGGGTTAGGAAGCAATCAGCCCCAGCATTTT.

The rearrangement joins TRBV19 to TRBJ2-6; D gene ambiguous. The V gene lost 11 bases and the J gene lost 2 bases, with 13 bases spanning the gap. CDR1 and CDR2 (germline): LNHDA, SQIVND (reference sequence). The CDR3 is 14 residues long. The CDR3 spells CASVWGPGANVLTF. In nucleotides, the CDR3 is TGTGCCTCCGTCTGGGGTCCTGGGGCCAACGTCCTGACTTTC.

This chain uses TRBV9 with TRBJ1-1; perhaps TRBD1 as D (6 bases). CDR1 and CDR2 from the germline V gene are SGDLS and YYNGEE. The CDR3 extends over 13 amino acids. V was cut by 0 bases and J by 3 bases, with 6 bases left in between. The CDR3 spells CASSVGQDTEAFF. DNA for the CDR3: TGTGCCAGCAGCGTAGGACAGGACACTGAAGCTTTCTTT.

V usage is TRBV7-2 and J usage is TRBJ2-1, with TRBD2 matching over 16 bases. The CDR3 extends over 17 amino acids. The V gene end was trimmed by 3 bases and the J gene end by 8 bases; junction bases not matched to a gene: 7. Germline-derived CDR1 and CDR2 are SGHTA and FQGNSA. The CDR3 DNA sequence: TGTGCCAGCAGCTTCGGGACTAGCGGGAGGGCCGAGTATGAGCAGTTCTTC. Translated, it gives CASSFGTSGRAEYEQFF.

The gene calls are TRBV9 and TRBJ1-1, with D unclear. V was trimmed by 2 bases and J by 0 bases, leaving 8 bases between them. CDR3 length: 14 amino acids. CDR1 is SGDLS and CDR2 is YYNGEE in the germline V gene. The DNA of the CDR3 is TGTGCCAGCAGCGTCGCTGAGATGAACACTGAAGCTTTCTTT. It codes for CASSVAEMNTEAFF. The whole variable domain, filled in from reference TRBV9 and TRBJ1-1, reads DSGVTQTPKHLITATGQRVTLRCSPRSGDLSVYWYQQSLDQGLQFLIQYYNGEERAKGNILERFSAQQFPDLHSELNLSSLELGDSALYFCASSVAEMNTEAFFGQGTRLTVV.

The table lists this clone with a few counts. CDR3 protein: CASSNWTGRNGYTF. CDR3 nucleotide sequence: TGTGCCAGCAGTAACTGGACAGGGCGGAATGGCTACACCTTC. The chain combines TRBV2 with TRBJ1-2, with TRBD1 matching 8 bases. CDR1 and CDR2 from the germline V gene are SNHLY and FYNNEI. CDR3 length equals 14 residues. V lost 5 bases and J lost 6; bases outside the gene matches: 8.

This clone turned up a few times. The gene calls are TRBV30 and TRBJ1-1, with TRBD1 as a possible D gene (5 bases). This CDR3 contains 14 residues. The germline gives CDR1 GTSNPN, CDR2 SVGIG (reference sequence). Trimming left V 0 bases short and J 5 bases short, with 13 bases between. CDR3 sequence reads: CAWSVSSGSTEAFF. DNA for the CDR3: TGTGCCTGGAGTGTATCTTCAGGGAGTACTGAAGCTTTCTTT.

The V and J genes are TRBV30 and TRBJ2-1; D could derive from TRBD1 or TRBD2 (7 bases each). V was clipped by 0 bases and J by 0 bases, with 12 bases between them. CDR1 and CDR2 from the germline V gene are GTSNPN and SVGIG (reference sequence). The CDR3 runs to 16 residues. CDR3 residues: CAWSVQGGGSYNEQFF. CDR3 bases: TGTGCCTGGAGTGTCCAGGGGGGGGGCTCCTACAATGAGCAGTTCTTC.

The chain joins TRBV7-9 to TRBJ2-3; the D gene is possibly TRBD2 (6 bases). The ends were cut back, 3 bases at V and 4 bases at J, with 11 bases in the middle. CDR1 SEHNR and CDR2 FQNEAQ come from the germline V gene (reference sequence). This CDR3 is built from 14 residues. CDR3 DNA sequence: TGTGCCAGCAGCTTTATCGGGGGTGCAGATACGCAGTATTTT. The encoded protein is CASSFIGGADTQYF.